This entry describes one T cell receptor (beta chain). In germline, CDR1 is SNHLY, CDR2 FYNNEI. Trimming took 6 bases from V and 6 from J, leaving 15 bases between them. This CDR3 has 13 amino acids. These data belong to a study of blood T cell repertoires in COVID-19. The assay was immunoSEQ multiplex PCR, and TCRdb's table has in-frame clones only and misses some. In the table there are fewer than 200,000 clones, more than 75% of which are singletons. The source is a man in his forties with active or convalescent COVID-19. Source material: peripheral blood. The rearrangement uses TRBV2 and TRBJ2-7; no reliable D call. The CDR3 DNA reads TGTGCCAGCAGATCGACAACTTCTGGCGAGCAGTACTTC. As protein: CASRSTTSGEQYF.